The next 31 T cell receptor beta chains were all read from a single sample in a study of Tregs in tolerant kidney transplant recipients. Assay: immunoSEQ multiplex PCR; the TCRdb copy retains only in-frame clones and omits some. The table has roughly 80,000 clones, 95% to 98% seen once; the top ten hold over 0.45%. This specimen was CD4+ T cells from blood, taken before the transplant. These receptors all stem from a human donor who received a combined kidney and bone marrow transplant.

The rearrangement links TRBV18 to TRBJ1-4; unclear D gene. Trimming pared 4 bases from V and 4 bases from J, leaving 13 bases between. The CDR3 runs 15 residues. CDR1 is KGHSH and CDR2 is LQKENI in the germline V gene. CDR3 protein: CASSRTEPNNEKLFF. The DNA for the CDR3 is TGTGCCAGCTCACGGACTGAACCAAATAATGAAAAACTGTTTTTT.

The V and J genes are TRBV28 and TRBJ1-5; 9 nucleotides match TRBD1. V was clipped by 8 bases and J by 2 bases; unmatched bases: 7. This CDR3 is 15 amino acids long. Germline CDR1 MDHEN, CDR2 SYDVKM. CDR3 coding DNA: TGTGCCAGCCGAAGGACAGGGGACGGCAATCAGCCCCAGCATTTT. This sequence encodes CASRRTGDGNQPQHF.

The chain is built from TRBV12-5 and TRBJ1-1; possible D gene TRBD1, 6 bases. CDR3 length: 17 amino acids. Germline values: CDR1 LGHNT, CDR2 FRNRAP. With 0 bases removed from V and 0 bases from J, the gap between germline ends came to 14 bases. CDR3 DNA sequence: TGTGCTAGTGGTTTGGTACCGACAGGTGAAATGAACACTGAAGCTTTCTTT. As protein: CASGLVPTGEMNTEAFF.

The chain recombines TRBV5-1 with TRBJ2-7; D is perhaps TRBD2 (6 bases). Trimming shortened V by 4 bases and J by 0 bases, and 11 bases separated the two germline ends. This CDR3 contains 14 residues. Looked up from germline, CDR1 is SGHRS and CDR2 is YFSETQ. The CDR3 nucleotides read TGCGCCAGCAGCATTAGCGGCGACTCCTACGAGCAGTACTTC. This sequence encodes CASSISGDSYEQYF.

The chain uses TRBV29-1 and TRBJ2-3; D is unclear. Germline V lookup: CDR1 SQVTM, CDR2 ANQGSEA. V was trimmed by 3 bases and J by 0 bases, leaving 10 bases between them. This CDR3 comprises 14 residues. The CDR3 loop reads CSVDGEASTDTQYF. For the CDR3, the DNA is TGCAGCGTTGATGGAGAAGCTAGCACAGATACGCAGTATTTT.

The DNA of the CDR3 is TGTGCCAGCAGCGTCTACGCAGATACGCAGTATTTT. It yields the protein CASSVYADTQYF. The chain links TRBV9 to TRBJ2-3; no reliable D call. Trimming removed 2 bases from V and 4 bases from J, with 5 bases in between. There are 12 residues in the CDR3. Germline CDR1 is SGDLS and CDR2 is YYNGEE.

DNA of the CDR3: TGTGCCAGCAGCCCGAATACAAGGAACACTGAAGCTTTCTTT. It encodes CASSPNTRNTEAFF. V usage is TRBV5-6 and J usage is TRBJ1-1; D not certain. The V and J ends lost 4 bases and 1 base respectively, with 11 bases between them. Germline V CDR1 and CDR2: SGHDT, YYEEEE. The CDR3 sequence is 14 residues long.

Here the CDR3 DNA reads TGTGCCAGCAGCTTAGGGACAGCTCACACCGGGGAGCTGTTTTTT. Its translation: CASSLGTAHTGELFF. J is TRBJ2-2 and V is TRBV7-9, with TRBD1 as a possible D gene (6 bases). Trimming pared 1 base from V and 3 bases from J, leaving 9 bases between. The CDR3 runs to 15 residues. Germline V lookup: CDR1 SEHNR, CDR2 FQNEAQ (reference sequence). Filled out from reference TRBV7-9 and TRBJ2-2, the complete variable domain reads DTGVSQNPRHKITKRGQNVTFRCDPISEHNRLYWYRQTLGQGPEFLTYFQNEAQLEKSRLLSDRFSAERPKGSFSTLEIQRTEQGDSAMYLCASSLGTAHTGELFFGEGSRLTVL.

The J gene is TRBJ1-6, the V gene TRBV19; possible D gene TRBD1, 6 bases. Trimming pared 3 bases from V and 4 bases from J, leaving 13 bases between. The CDR3 is made up of 16 amino acids. Germline V gene sequence: CDR1 LNHDA, CDR2 SQIVND (reference sequence). This CDR3 is CASSIGGTSYNSPLHF. CDR3 DNA sequence: TGTGCCAGTAGTATCGGTGGGACAAGTTATAATTCACCCCTCCACTTT.

The chain has TRBV5-4 and TRBJ1-1; no definite D call. There are 14 residues in the CDR3. Germline loops: CDR1 SGHNT, CDR2 YYREEE (reference sequence). Trimming removed 0 bases at V and 2 bases at J, with 8 bases between. CDR3 nucleotides: TGTGCCAGCAGCTTGGGGATAGCTAACACTGAAGCTTTCTTT. It encodes CASSLGIANTEAFF.

In nucleotides, the CDR3 is TGTGCCAGCAGTGTAGTCGACAGCACTGAAGCTTTCTTT. Amino acid sequence: CASSVVDSTEAFF. The chain is built from TRBV6-1 and TRBJ1-1, with a weak D call TRBD1 (5 bases). CDR3 length equals 13 residues. Trimming took off 4 bases at V and 4 bases at J, with 10 bases between the two ends. CDR1 is MNHNS and CDR2 is SASEGT in the germline V gene.

The chain uses TRBV5-1 and TRBJ1-1; D remains unclear. V lost 0 bases and J 2 bases, leaving 5 bases between the germline ends. This CDR3 region has 13 residues. Germline CDR1 is SGHRS and CDR2 is YFSETQ. CDR3 amino acids: CASSLGHNTEAFF. The CDR3, as DNA: TGCGCCAGCAGCTTGGGTCATAACACTGAAGCTTTCTTT.

The count of this clone is one. The genes are TRBV5-1 and TRBJ2-3; TRBD2 aligns across 12 bases. Trimming took 4 bases from V and 2 from J; bases not matched to a gene: 5. The CDR3 runs 16 residues. Germline-derived CDR1 and CDR2 are SGHRS and YFSETQ. CDR3 amino acids: CASSMGTSGFTDTQYF. CDR3 DNA: TGCGCCAGCAGCATGGGGACTAGCGGGTTCACAGATACGCAGTATTTT.

The V gene is TRBV5-1, the J gene TRBJ1-4, with D possibly TRBD1 on 6 matching bases. The germline gives CDR1 SGHRS, CDR2 YFSETQ. V gave up 2 bases and J gave up 6 bases, with 11 bases separating them. CDR3 length: 14 residues. The CDR3 reads CASSFTGLDEKLFF. The CDR3 nucleotides read TGCGCCAGCAGCTTCACAGGGCTTGATGAAAAACTGTTTTTT.

The J gene is TRBJ1-6, the V gene TRBV5-1, with TRBD1 as a possible D gene (6 bases). V lost 0 bases to trimming and J lost 2 bases, with 12 bases between them. Germline V gene sequence: CDR1 SGHRS, CDR2 YFSETQ. CDR3 size: 17 residues. In DNA form, the CDR3 reads TGCGCCAGCAGCTTGGGACAGGACGCGACCTATAATTCACCCCTCCACTTT. Translated, it gives CASSLGQDATYNSPLHF.

The V gene is TRBV19, the J gene TRBJ1-2, with D hard to call. This CDR3 comprises 14 residues. CDR1 and CDR2 (germline): LNHDA, SQIVND (reference sequence). The germline V and J ends were trimmed by 1 base and 2 bases, with 8 bases remaining between them. The CDR3 sequence is CASSIGQVNYGYTF. Written as DNA, the CDR3 is TGTGCCAGTAGTATAGGTCAGGTGAACTATGGCTACACCTTC.

This sequence joins TRBV19 and TRBJ1-3; D is possibly TRBD1 (6 bases). The CDR3 is 13 residues long. V shed 4 bases and J shed 6 bases, with 10 bases lying between them. The V gene's germline CDR1 is LNHDA and CDR2 SQIVND (reference sequence). This chain's CDR3 is CASSNRVSNTIYF. CDR3 coding DNA: TGTGCCAGTAGTAACAGGGTATCAAACACCATATATTTT.

The V and J genes are TRBV6-1 and TRBJ1-2; perhaps TRBD1 as D (5 bases). The CDR3 loop spans 12 amino acids. V lost 3 bases to trimming and J lost 4 bases, with 6 bases between them. Germline loops: CDR1 MNHNS, CDR2 SASEGT. The CDR3 loop is CASSDRAYGYTF. CDR3 nucleotides: TGTGCCAGCAGTGACAGGGCCTATGGCTACACCTTC.

The chain combines TRBV15 with TRBJ1-5; no clear D gene. CDR1 is LNHNV and CDR2 is YYDKDF in the germline V gene (reference sequence). The V end was cut by 8 bases, the J end by 1 base, with 6 bases between. CDR3 length equals 12 residues. The CDR3 spells CATSQSNQPQHF. As DNA, the CDR3 is TGTGCCACCTCCCAGAGCAATCAGCCCCAGCATTTT.

CDR3 in DNA: TGTGCCAGCAGCGGGACTAGCGGAACCTACGAGCAGTACTTC. Translating gives CASSGTSGTYEQYF. The chain links TRBV9 to TRBJ2-7; TRBD2 matches 10 bases. V dropped 3 bases and J dropped 2; count of bases not matched to a gene: 2. CDR1 and CDR2 (germline): SGDLS, YYNGEE. The CDR3 covers 14 residues.

This chain connects TRBV19 to TRBJ1-4; D may be TRBD1 (6 bases). Germline lookup yields CDR1 LNHDA and CDR2 SQIVND (reference sequence). The V end was cut by 5 bases, the J end by 4 bases, with 14 bases between. This CDR3 has 15 residues. CDR3 amino acids: CASSVGQIINEKLFF. CDR3 nucleotides: TGTGCCAGTAGTGTGGGACAAATCATTAATGAAAAACTGTTTTTT. The variable domain in full, completed from reference TRBV19 and TRBJ1-4, reads DGGITQSPKYLFRKEGQNVTLSCEQNLNHDAMYWYRQDPGQGLRLIYYSQIVNDFQKGDIAEGYSVSREKKESFPLTVTSAQKNPTAFYLCASSVGQIINEKLFFGSGTQLSVL.

This chain joins TRBV27 and TRBJ1-6, with D perhaps TRBD1 (6 bases). The CDR3 is 17 residues long. CDR1 and CDR2 (germline): MNHEY, SMNVEV (reference sequence). V was pared by 1 base and J by 0 bases, with 10 bases between. The CDR3, as DNA: TGTGCCAGCAGTTTATTGAGGGGGATCTCCTATAATTCACCCCTCCACTTT. Translating gives CASSLLRGISYNSPLHF.

The chain employs TRBV5-4 and TRBJ2-1; 11 bases are a match to TRBD1. Germline values: CDR1 SGHNT, CDR2 YYREEE (reference sequence). After removal of 3 bases from V and 4 bases from J, the junction contained 3 bases not matched to a gene. The CDR3 consists of 15 residues. DNA for the CDR3: TGTGCCAGCAGCTCCGGGACAGGGGGTTACAATGAGCAGTTCTTC. This sequence encodes CASSSGTGGYNEQFF. Based on the CDR3 plus reference TRBV5-4 and TRBJ2-1, the full variable domain is ETGVTQSPTHLIKTRGQQVTLRCSSQSGHNTVSWYQQALGQGPQFIFQYYREEENGRGNFPPRFSGLQFPNYSSELNVNALELDDSALYLCASSSGTGGYNEQFFGPGTRLTVL.

J is TRBJ2-3 and V is TRBV4-2; 13 nucleotides match TRBD2. Germline assignment: CDR1 LGHNA and CDR2 YNFKEQ. Trimming cost V 4 bases and J 6 bases; bases outside gene matches: 7. The CDR3 loop spans 16 amino acids. The CDR3 loop is CASSLGTSGIGDTQYF. The DNA of the CDR3 is TGTGCCAGCAGCCTTGGGACTAGCGGGATTGGTGATACGCAGTATTTT.

This sequence joins TRBV15 and TRBJ1-2; the match to TRBD1 covers 10 bases. The germline CDR1 and CDR2 sequences are LNHNV and YYDKDF (reference sequence). This CDR3 has 13 amino acids. J gave up 6 bases and V 4 bases, and 2 bases lay outside the gene matches. This CDR3 reads CATSIGTGDGYTF. The CDR3 coding sequence is TGTGCCACCAGCATTGGGACAGGGGATGGCTACACCTTC.

V is TRBV29-1 and J is TRBJ2-7; 8 bases match TRBD1. Germline V gene data show CDR1 as SQVTM and CDR2 as ANQGSEA. This CDR3 region has 11 residues. The junction had 1 base not matched to a gene; V was cut back by 4 bases and J by 5 bases. The CDR3 sequence is CSVATGDEQYF. The CDR3 bases are TGCAGCGTTGCGACAGGGGACGAGCAGTACTTC.

This clone was picked up one time. The V gene is TRBV30, the J gene TRBJ2-7; no clear D gene. Germline loops: CDR1 GTSNPN, CDR2 SVGIG (reference sequence). This CDR3 is 12 amino acids long. The CDR3 DNA reads TGTGCTGTGGGCCGATTCAACTACGAGCAGTACTTC. The encoded protein is CAVGRFNYEQYF.

The V call is TRBV7-7, the J call TRBJ2-1, with TRBD1 matching over 7 bases. CDR1 is SSHAT and CDR2 is FNYEAQ in the germline V gene (reference sequence). The CDR3 loop spans 16 amino acids. Losses at the gene ends were 5 bases for V and 0 bases for J; bases not matched to a gene: 7. CDR3 loop: CASSPRTGSSYNEQFF. CDR3 nucleotides: TGTGCCAGCAGCCCACGGACAGGAAGCTCCTACAATGAGCAGTTCTTC.

This chain uses TRBV5-4 with TRBJ2-5, with D tentatively TRBD2 (6 bases). The ends were cut back, 4 bases at V and 11 bases at J, with 15 bases in the middle. Germline-derived CDR1 and CDR2 are SGHNT and YYREEE (reference sequence). The CDR3 sequence is 12 residues long. The CDR3 here is CASSPGPRGQYF. The DNA for the CDR3 is TGTGCCAGCAGCCCTGGCCCCCGGGGGCAGTACTTC.

The count of this clone is one. The rearrangement links TRBV19 to TRBJ2-5; the D gene is possibly TRBD2 (6 bases). V was trimmed by 4 bases and J by 5 bases, leaving 8 bases between them. The CDR3 is 12 amino acids. The germline V gene encodes CDR1 LNHDA and CDR2 SQIVND (reference sequence). In nucleotides, the CDR3 is TGTGCCAGTAGTAGCCGGGGGGAGACCCAGTACTTC. This encodes CASSSRGETQYF.

The V and J genes are TRBV25-1 and TRBJ1-1; tentative D call: TRBD1 (6 bases). CDR3 length equals 16 residues. Germline CDR1 reads MGHDK; CDR2 reads SYGVNS. V was clipped by 5 bases and J by 0 bases, with 16 bases between them. The CDR3 DNA reads TGTGCCAGCAGTAAAACCGAGGGGGTAATGAACACTGAAGCTTTCTTT. It is translated as CASSKTEGVMNTEAFF.